This TCR beta chain is from a study of CD8+ T cells in alopecia areata. General study findings and limits: Affected lesional scalp, above all in alopecia totalis/universalis, was more clonal than normal scalp.

This clone was picked up one time. Its antigen is still unknown. As the sequencing template, cDNA was produced by extracting RNA and reverse transcribing it. Sequencing used immunoSEQ multiplex PCR; TCRdb keeps in-frame clones, though not all of them. This sample yields 100,000 to 150,000 clones, of which approximately 57% are seen a single time; more than 5% belongs to the top ten. This CDR3 comprises 14 residues. Germline V CDR1 and CDR2: MNHEY, SMNVEV (reference sequence). Trimming left V 3 bases short and J 0 bases short, with 7 bases between. Specified treatment: oral pan-JAK inhibitor, 5-10 mg twice daily.

The chain is built from TRBV27 and TRBJ2-3, with D hard to call. Sample: CD4+ T cells sorted from blood, taken at week 4, from a patient treated with tofacitinib. The sequence derives from a human donor with alopecia areata. CDR3 sequence: CASSLRLSTDTQYF. The CDR3 region has the DNA TGTGCCAGCAGTTTGCGACTTAGCACAGATACGCAGTATTTT.